The 2 T cell receptor beta chains in this list originate from one sample, sequenced in a study of blood T cell repertoires in COVID-19. TCRdb keeps only in-frame clones here, not all; method: immunoSEQ multiplex PCR. The table includes around 280,000 clones, 75% to 90% detected once. The sample comprised peripheral blood. Receptors were obtained from a woman in her 30s who had recovered from COVID-19.

CDR3 in DNA: TGTGCTAGTGGTTTGGTACTAGGGCCAGGAATAGGCAATCAGCCCCAGCATTTT. It codes for CASGLVLGPGIGNQPQHF. V is TRBV12-5 and J is TRBJ1-5; D ambiguous. Trimming took 0 bases from V and 2 from J, leaving 17 bases between them. The CDR3 length is 18 residues. Germline lookup yields CDR1 LGHNT and CDR2 FRNRAP.

This clone came up once. V gene TRBV7-2 combines with J gene TRBJ2-7; tentatively, D is TRBD1 (5 bases). The CDR3 consists of 14 residues. V was clipped by 6 bases and J by 4 bases, with 16 bases between them. Germline-derived CDR1 and CDR2 are SGHTA and FQGNSA. CDR3 residues: CASSSWGRQYEQYF. The CDR3 nucleotides are TGTGCCAGCAGTTCATGGGGCCGCCAATACGAGCAGTACTTC.